This TCR beta chain was documented in a study of control samples from healthy donors and cancer patients (dated by TCRdb to the early 2020s). Spanning cysteine to phenylalanine, the CDR3 consists of 14 amino acids. Of all the DNA, just the CDR3 is kept, 42 bases in frame from base 1. Per the germline V gene (reference sequence), LGHDT is the CDR1 and YNNKEL is the CDR2. V is shortened by 4 bases, J by 6 bases, and the region joining them spans 16 bases. Library method: the immunoSEQ multiplex PCR assay. TCRdb mirrors the immuneACCESS table, restricted to in-frame sequences. Some clones are absent from its copies; in checked studies, under half trace to an unresolved V gene, and the reason for the others is unknown. The sample data list approximately 110,000 clones, and roughly nine tenths of these were observed just once. Together, the top ten hold less than 9.5% of the sample. The count of this clone is one. Its antigen is still unknown. Base qualities are missing; no much larger clone stands one base away.

The chain employs TRBV3-1 (or the pseudogene TRBV3-2) and TRBJ2-7; TRBD2 could be the D gene, as 6 bases match. The receptor's source is a woman younger than 30 in good health. Sequenced sample: blood. The CDR3 loop reads CASSPGLTTIEQYF. The base sequence is TGTGCCAGCAGCCCGGGACTCACTACGATCGAGCAGTACTTC.